This TCR beta chain was sequenced in a study of CD8 T cells in Susac syndrome (dated by TCRdb to about 2019). In the study overall: Of the Susac syndrome patients who were sequenced, roughly 8 were in clinical remission while more than five had clinically active disease. At blood withdrawal, Susac syndrome patients were therapy-naive, treated with corticosteroids (with IVIg additionally given to some), or treated with IVIg alone. Whether CD8+ T cell activation and differentiation in Susac syndrome was antigen driven was tested using repertoire sequencing. The study compared CD8+ T cell repertoire clonality among 12 healthy donors, around 14 Susac syndrome patients and 15 or so multiple sclerosis patients. Study-wide findings and limitations: Clonal expansion was seen in Susac syndrome CD8+ repertoires, peaking in CD8+ TEMRA cells and being greater in clinically active patients than in remitting ones. The TCR sequencing and HLA analysis was acknowledged to have included a relatively small number of individuals. Sixteen Susac-specific public clones were identified in the total CD8+ repertoire, and a few Susac-specific public clones were identified in the CD8+ TEMRA repertoire.

RNA was extracted using the RNeasy kit, and roughly 0.5 to 1 ug of the RNA was reverse transcribed with random hexamers. TCR beta CDR3 regions were amplified with the immunoSEQ multiplex PCR assay covering 54 Vbeta and 13 Jbeta segments. PCR amplification bias was corrected by using a synthetic template baseline for primer optimization and computational correction. In the paper's pipeline: Reads were annotated to V, D and J genes according to IMGT and were analyzed with immunoSEQ Analyzer, with only productive sequences retained. To calculate clonality, Shannon entropy was normalized by log2 of the number of productive unique sequences and then subtracted from one. For each patient and control, public and private clones were evaluated within the 100 most prevalent clones. Clones were defined as Susac-specific when absent from the healthy and MS cohorts, from about 1,100 published viral clones and from other ImmuneACCESS disease sequences. The raw public reads went through TCRdb reprocessing: fastp at Q25, MiXCR clone calling, in-frame beta chains kept. Rows are combined by CDR3 protein, so each entry shows the most common genes and DNA. The V and J calls follow TCRdb's processing rather than the paper's. Recorded for this sample are under 200,000 distinct CDR3 sequences; 85% to 95% of them occurred a single time. Of the sample, around 0.15% falls within the top ten clones.

Concerning this clonotype itself: Its antigen is unknown. Per-base qualities were not stored, and no clone one base away is much larger.

The CDR3 holds 15 amino acids from the cysteine to the phenylalanine. Only the CDR3 DNA stays, 45 bases, in frame from base 1. V and J are truncated by 2 bases and 5 bases respectively, leaving an intervening sequence of 17 bases. Per the germline V gene, SGDLS is the CDR1 and YYNGEE is the CDR2. Peripheral blood CD8+ and CD4+ T cells from healthy donors, Susac syndrome patients and multiple sclerosis patients were profiled using high-throughput TCR beta sequencing. Recently defined diagnostic criteria for definite or probable disease were met by the Susac syndrome patients. CD8+ TEMRA cells were enriched by FACS, while bulk CD8+ and CD4+ T cells were purified by magnetic negative isolation. Blood was drawn into EDTA tubes, processed within 24 hours, and PBMCs were isolated by density gradient centrifugation. PBMCs intended for TCR sequencing were cryopreserved in liquid nitrogen and were subsequently thawed in a 37 degrees C water bath. The sorted or isolated CD4+, CD8+ and CD8+ TEMRA cells reached a purity of at least 90%.

The sequence derives from a human donor with Susac syndrome. The specimen was CD8+ T cells from PBMCs. This chain is built from TRBV9 and TRBJ2-7; TRBD2 could be the D gene, as 6 bases match. The nucleotides are TGTGCCAGCAGCGTCCTGGAAGGGACTTGGGACGAGCAGTACTTC. The resulting protein is CASSVLEGTWDEQYF.